A selection of T cell receptor beta chains follows, all from one sample in a study of cytomegalovirus exposure and HLA in healthy donors. TCRdb keeps only in-frame clones here, not all; method: immunoSEQ multiplex PCR. This table holds 100,000 to 150,000 clones, around 74% found once. The specimen sequenced was PBMCs. Every receptor here comes from a woman between 50 and 59 years old in good health and CMV-seropositive. Each CDR3 is given with its conserved first and last residue. The D gene is left open where the match is weak. Clone size is stated in some rows and not others, as once, few, many or a class when expanded.

TRBV10-1	TRBJ2-1	NA	TRBD2	CASSETGGTTGYQFF	TGCGCCAGCAGTGAGACGGGGGGGACTACCGGGTATCAGTTCTTC
TRBV4-3	TRBJ2-6	NA	NA	CASSLGLAGANVLTF	TGCGCCAGCAGCCTAGGACTGGCTGGGGCCAACGTCCTGACTTTC
TRBV5-1	TRBJ1-1	NA	NA	CASRKGEGGEAFF	TGCGCGAGCAGAAAGGGGGAAGGCGGTGAAGCTTTCTTT
TRBV6-5	TRBJ1-4	few	NA	CASSWQSATNEKLFF	TGTGCCAGCAGTTGGCAGTCTGCAACTAATGAAAAACTGTTTTTT
TRBV5-8	TRBJ2-2	NA	TRBD2	CASSPRLAGWNTGELFF	TGTGCCAGCAGCCCTAGACTAGCGGGGTGGAACACCGGGGAGCTGTTTTTT
TRBV19	TRBJ1-5	NA	NA	CASSIIGQSNQPQHF	TGTGCCAGTAGTATAATCGGACAGAGCAATCAGCCCCAGCATTTT
TRBV19	TRBJ1-5	once	NA	CASSITGWEQPQHF	TGTGCCAGTAGTATCACAGGGTGGGAACAGCCCCAGCATTTT
TRBV5-1	TRBJ1-3	NA	TRBD1	CASSFEGASGNTIYF	TGCGCCAGCAGCTTCGAGGGGGCTAGTGGAAACACCATATATTTT
TRBV5-6	TRBJ2-5	NA	NA	CASSGGIQETQYF	TGTGCCAGCAGCGGGGGCATCCAAGAGACCCAGTACTTC
TRBV9	TRBJ2-3	NA	TRBD2	CASSVEGSGYTDTQYF	TGTGCCAGCAGCGTAGAGGGTAGCGGGTACACAGATACGCAGTATTTT
TRBV29-1	TRBJ2-7	once	TRBD1	CSVGRDSASYEQYF	TGCAGCGTTGGCCGGGACAGCGCTTCCTACGAGCAGTACTTC
TRBV5-4	TRBJ1-4	NA	NA	CASSTVGQVHEKLFF	TGTGCCAGCAGCACCGTGGGACAAGTACATGAAAAACTGTTTTTT
TRBV9	TRBJ2-3	NA	NA	CASSGFGDTQYF	TGTGCCAGCAGCGGCTTCGGAGATACGCAGTATTTT
TRBV9	TRBJ2-7	NA	TRBD2	CASSVGAGLAGDEQYF	TGTGCCAGCAGCGTAGGGGCAGGACTAGCGGGGGACGAGCAGTACTTC
TRBV6-1	TRBJ2-4	NA	TRBD2	CASSERVRGGDIQYF	TGTGCCAGCAGTGAGCGTGTGCGCGGGGGGGACATTCAGTACTTC
TRBV10-1	TRBJ2-4	NA	NA	CASSDGRASGIQYF	TGCGCCAGCAGTGATGGCAGGGCTTCGGGCATTCAGTACTTC
TRBV6-6	TRBJ2-7	NA	NA	CASSYLGRGGLEQYF	TGTGCCAGCAGTTACTTGGGGCGCGGGGGCCTCGAGCAGTACTTC
TRBV18	TRBJ2-5	NA	NA	CASSDTQETQYF	TGTGCCAGCTCGGACACTCAAGAGACCCAGTACTTC
TRBV5-1	TRBJ1-2	NA	NA	CASSPAPGRVDNYGYTF	TGCGCCAGCAGCCCAGCCCCGGGGAGGGTCGATAACTATGGCTACACCTTC
TRBV27	TRBJ1-1	NA	NA	CASRLGLTNTEAFF	TGTGCCAGCAGACTGGGGCTGACGAACACTGAAGCTTTCTTT
TRBV6-5	TRBJ1-2	NA	NA	CASSYRSFDYGYTF	TGTGCCAGCAGTTACAGGAGTTTCGACTATGGCTACACCTTC
TRBV18	TRBJ2-2	NA	NA	CASSPPVARSTGELFF	TGTGCCAGCTCACCACCGGTAGCGAGGAGTACCGGGGAGCTGTTTTTT
TRBV11-2	TRBJ2-4	NA	TRBD2	CASSLEASGGHYAAKNIQYF	TGTGCCAGCAGCTTAGAGGCTAGCGGGGGGCATTACGCTGCCAAAAACATTCAGTACTTC
TRBV4-2	TRBJ1-2	NA	NA	CASSPPRDLGNGYTF	TGTGCCAGCAGCCCCCCCAGGGATTTGGGCAATGGCTACACCTTC
TRBV19	TRBJ1-4	few	NA	CASSKGGLAATNEKLFF	TGTGCCAGTAGTAAGGGAGGTTTGGCAGCAACTAATGAAAAACTGTTTTTT
TRBV4-2	TRBJ2-5	NA	NA	CASSRGAAGAETQYF	TGTGCCAGCAGCCGCGGGGCGGCGGGTGCTGAGACCCAGTACTTC